This T cell receptor beta chain was sequenced for a study of blood T cell repertoires in COVID-19. In the study overall: T cells, B-cell-depleted T cells, or PBMCs provided the cDNA or gDNA that served as material.

Source study methods: Estimates of nucleated cell counts were drawn from the amplification of reference gene primers. Profiling relied on immunoSEQ multiplex PCR, and the TCRdb table lists in-frame clones only, not all of them. The DNA was the basis for D and trimming; V, J and clone size are from that table. The table has about 36,000 clones, just under 85% seen once; the top ten hold 4.5% to 5.5%. CDR1 and CDR2 (germline): SQVTM, ANQGSEA. V lost 1 base to trimming and J lost 0 bases; unmatched junction nucleotides: 5. CDR3 length: 17 amino acids. The sequencing input was peripheral blood. This TCR came from a middle-aged man with active COVID-19. V and J are TRBV29-1 and TRBJ2-1; 11 nucleotides match TRBD2. CDR3 in DNA: TGCAGCGTTGAAGGTAGCGGGACTAGCGGCTCCTACAATGAGCAGTTCTTC. Translated, it gives CSVEGSGTSGSYNEQFF.